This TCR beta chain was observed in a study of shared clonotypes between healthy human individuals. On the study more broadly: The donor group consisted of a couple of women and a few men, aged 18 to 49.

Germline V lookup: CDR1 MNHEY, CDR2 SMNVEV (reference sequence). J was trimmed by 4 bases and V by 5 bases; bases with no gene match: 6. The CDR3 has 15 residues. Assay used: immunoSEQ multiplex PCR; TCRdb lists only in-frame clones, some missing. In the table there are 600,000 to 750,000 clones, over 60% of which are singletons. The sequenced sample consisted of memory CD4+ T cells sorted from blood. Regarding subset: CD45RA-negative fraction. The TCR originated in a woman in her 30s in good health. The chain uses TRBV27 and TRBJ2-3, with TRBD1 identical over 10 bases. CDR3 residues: CASSPLGTGADTQYF. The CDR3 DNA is TGTGCCAGCAGTCCCTTGGGGACAGGGGCAGATACGCAGTATTTT.